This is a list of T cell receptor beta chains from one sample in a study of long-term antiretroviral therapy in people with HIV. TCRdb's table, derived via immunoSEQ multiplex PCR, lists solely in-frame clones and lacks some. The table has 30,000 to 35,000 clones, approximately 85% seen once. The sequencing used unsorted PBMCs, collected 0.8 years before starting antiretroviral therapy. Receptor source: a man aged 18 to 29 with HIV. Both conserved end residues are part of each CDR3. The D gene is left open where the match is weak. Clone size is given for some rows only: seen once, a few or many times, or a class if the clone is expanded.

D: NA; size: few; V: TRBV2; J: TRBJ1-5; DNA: TGTGCCAGCAGTGGGGGGGATCAGCCCCAGCATTTT; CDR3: CASSGGDQPQHF
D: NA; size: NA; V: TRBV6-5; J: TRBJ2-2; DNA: TGTGCCAGCAGTTACGGCGGTAGCAACACCGGGGAGCTGTTTTTT; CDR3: CASSYGGSNTGELFF
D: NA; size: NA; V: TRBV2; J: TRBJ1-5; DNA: TGTGCCAGCAGTGCAGATAGCAATCAGCCCCAGCATTTT; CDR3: CASSADSNQPQHF
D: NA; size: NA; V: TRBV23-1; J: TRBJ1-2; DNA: TGCGCCAGCAGTCAATGGAATCTTGGGGTAGTTAACTATGGCTACACCTTC; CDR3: CASSQWNLGVVNYGYTF
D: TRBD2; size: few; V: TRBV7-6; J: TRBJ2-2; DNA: TGTGCCAGCAGCCAGGGACTAGCGGGGCAGGGGGAGCTGTTTTTT; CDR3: CASSQGLAGQGELFF
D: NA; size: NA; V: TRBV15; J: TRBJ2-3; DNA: TGTGCCACCAGAAGGAGGAAGTCTAGCACAGATACGCAGTATTTT; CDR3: CATRRRKSSTDTQYF
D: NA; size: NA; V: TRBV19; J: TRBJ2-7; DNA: TGTGCCAGTAGTTGGGGTACAGGGTCCTACGAGCAGTACTTC; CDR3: CASSWGTGSYEQYF
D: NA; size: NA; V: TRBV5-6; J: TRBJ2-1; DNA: TGTGCCAGCAGCTCGAAGGGCCTCTACAATGAGCAGTTCTTC; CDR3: CASSSKGLYNEQFF
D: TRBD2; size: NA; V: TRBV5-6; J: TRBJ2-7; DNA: TGTGCCAGCAGCTTAAACCCTAGCGGCTACGAGCAGTACTTC; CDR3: CASSLNPSGYEQYF
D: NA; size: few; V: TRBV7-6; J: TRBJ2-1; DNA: TGTGCCAGCAGCAATGACTTAGCTGAGCAGTTCTTC; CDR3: CASSNDLAEQFF
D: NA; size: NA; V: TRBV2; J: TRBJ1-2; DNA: TGTGCCAGCAGTCAACTCTCCCGGGACAACTATGGCTACACCTTC; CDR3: CASSQLSRDNYGYTF
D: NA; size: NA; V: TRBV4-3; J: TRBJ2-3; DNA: TGCGCCAGCAGCCAAGTGGGGGCTAGCACAGATACGCAGTATTTT; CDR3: CASSQVGASTDTQYF
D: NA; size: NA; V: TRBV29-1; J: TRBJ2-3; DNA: TGCAGCCCTGTGGTGGTTAGCACAGATACGCAGTATTTT; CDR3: CSPVVVSTDTQYF
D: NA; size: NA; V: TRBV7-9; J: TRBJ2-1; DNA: TGTGCCAGCAGCCCGGGACTTCACAATGAGCAGTTCTTC; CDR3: CASSPGLHNEQFF
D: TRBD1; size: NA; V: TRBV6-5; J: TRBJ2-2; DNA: TGTGCCACGGCCCACAGGGGGCTTGACACCGGGGAGCTGTTTTTT; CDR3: CATAHRGLDTGELFF
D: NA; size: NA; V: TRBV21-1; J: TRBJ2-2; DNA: TGTGCCAGCAGCAAGGAGCCCTGTTTACCCACGAACACCGGGGAGCTGTTTTTT; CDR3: CASSKEPCLPTNTGELFF
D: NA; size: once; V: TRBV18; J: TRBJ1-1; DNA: TGTGCCAGCTTGGGGGCCGAGAGGACTGAAGCTTTCTTT; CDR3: CASLGAERTEAFF
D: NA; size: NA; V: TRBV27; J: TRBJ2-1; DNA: TGTGCCAGCAGTCTTACAGGACACTTCAATGAGCAGTTCTTC; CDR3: CASSLTGHFNEQFF
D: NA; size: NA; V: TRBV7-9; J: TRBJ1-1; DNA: TGTGCCAGCAGCTTCTGGAACACTGAAGCTTTCTTT; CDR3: CASSFWNTEAFF
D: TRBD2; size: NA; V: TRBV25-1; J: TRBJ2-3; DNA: TGTGCCAGCAGCCCCCGGGGGGGGCGGGTGAATACGCAGTATTTT; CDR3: CASSPRGGRVNTQYF
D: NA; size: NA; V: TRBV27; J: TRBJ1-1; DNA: TGTGCCAGCAGTTTCCGAGGTACTGAAGCTTTCTTT; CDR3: CASSFRGTEAFF
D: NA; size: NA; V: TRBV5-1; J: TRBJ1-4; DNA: TGCGCCACCTGCCGGGAGAGGGGCGATCGGGAAAAACTGTTTTTT; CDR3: CATCRERGDREKLFF
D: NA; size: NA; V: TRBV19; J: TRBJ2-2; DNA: TGTGCCAGTAGTATTTTTGGGGCCCTTGACACCGGGGAGCTGTTTTTT; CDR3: CASSIFGALDTGELFF
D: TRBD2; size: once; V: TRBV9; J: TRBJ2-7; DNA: TGTGCCAGCAGCGTAGAACTAGCGGGGGCGGGCGAGCAGTACTTC; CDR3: CASSVELAGAGEQYF
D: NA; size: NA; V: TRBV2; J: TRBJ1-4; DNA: TGTGCCAGCGGCCGGAGGAGTAATGAAAAACTGTTTTTT; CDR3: CASGRRSNEKLFF
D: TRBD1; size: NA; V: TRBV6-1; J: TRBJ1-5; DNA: TGTGCCAGCACGTTCCGACAGGGCAGCAATCAGCCCCAGCATTTT; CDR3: CASTFRQGSNQPQHF
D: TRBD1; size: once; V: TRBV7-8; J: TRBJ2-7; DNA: TGTGCCAGCAGCTTAGTAACAGGGGAGTGGGAGCAGTACTTC; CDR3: CASSLVTGEWEQYF
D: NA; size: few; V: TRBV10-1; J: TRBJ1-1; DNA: TGCGCCGGGCGCACTGAAGCTTTCTTT; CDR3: CAGRTEAFF
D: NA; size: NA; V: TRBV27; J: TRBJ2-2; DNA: TGTGCCAGCAGTCCCGTCCCAGGCGGGGAGCTGTTTTTT; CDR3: CASSPVPGGELFF
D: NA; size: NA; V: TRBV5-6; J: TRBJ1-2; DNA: TGTGCCAGCAGCTACGGACAGAACTATGGCTACACCTTC; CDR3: CASSYGQNYGYTF
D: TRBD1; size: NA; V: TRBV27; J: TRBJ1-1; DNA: TGTGCCAGCAGTCTACGGACAGGGGTTACTGAAGCTTTCTTT; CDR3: CASSLRTGVTEAFF
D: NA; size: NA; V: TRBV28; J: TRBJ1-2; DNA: TGTGCCAGCATGGCCGGGAGGGGAGGGGGCTACACCTTC; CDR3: CASMAGRGGGYTF
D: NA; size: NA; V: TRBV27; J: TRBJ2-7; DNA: TGTGCCAGCAGTTTAACTTTCTCCGGCAACGAGCAGTACTTC; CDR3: CASSLTFSGNEQYF
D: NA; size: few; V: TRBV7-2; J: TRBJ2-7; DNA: TGTGCCAGCAGCATCTCAAGCTCCTACGAGCAGTACTTC; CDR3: CASSISSSYEQYF
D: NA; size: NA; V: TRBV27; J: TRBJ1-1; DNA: TGTGCCAGCAGTTTATTTCAGAACACTGAAGCTTTCTTT; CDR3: CASSLFQNTEAFF
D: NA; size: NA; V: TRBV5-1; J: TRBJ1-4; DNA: TGCGCCAGCAGCTTAGGCGATCGCGGGGGAAAACTGTTTTTT; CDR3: CASSLGDRGGKLFF
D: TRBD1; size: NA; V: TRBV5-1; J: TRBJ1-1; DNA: TGCGCCAGCAGCTTCGGAGGACAGGGAAAAGCTTTCTTT; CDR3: CASSFGGQGKAFF
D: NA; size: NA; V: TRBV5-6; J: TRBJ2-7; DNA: TGTGCCAGCACCGCACTGGCAGGGAGGGAGCAGTACTTC; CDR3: CASTALAGREQYF
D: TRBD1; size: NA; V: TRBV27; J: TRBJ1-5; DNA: TGTGCCAGCAGTACGCTCAGGGGGATAACCAATCAGCCCCAGCATTTT; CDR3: CASSTLRGITNQPQHF
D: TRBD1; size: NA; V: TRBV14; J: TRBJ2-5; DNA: TGTGCCAGCAGCCCTGGGACAGCGCGCAAGCAGTACTTC; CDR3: CASSPGTARKQYF
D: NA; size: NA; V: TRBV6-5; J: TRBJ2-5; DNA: TGTGCCAGCAGTTACGAACTCCGGGGGGCCCAAGAGACCCAGTACTTC; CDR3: CASSYELRGAQETQYF
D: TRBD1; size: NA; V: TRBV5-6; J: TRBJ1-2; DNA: TGTGCCAGCAGCGCGGACAGGGACTATGGCTACACCTTC; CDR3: CASSADRDYGYTF
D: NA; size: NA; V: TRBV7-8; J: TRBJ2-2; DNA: TGTGCCAGCAGCTCACTGGAGACGGGGCTGACTAAAACCGGGGAGCTGTTTTTT; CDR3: CASSSLETGLTKTGELFF
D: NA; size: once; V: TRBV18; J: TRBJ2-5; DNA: TGTGCCAGCTCACGAGCCGGCCAAGAGACCCAGTACTTC; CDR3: CASSRAGQETQYF
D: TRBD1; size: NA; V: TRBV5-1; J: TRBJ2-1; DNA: TGCGCCAGCAGCAATCGACAGGGGTGGGCGGATGAGCAGTTCTTC; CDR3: CASSNRQGWADEQFF
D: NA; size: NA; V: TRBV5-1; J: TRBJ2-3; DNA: TGCGCCAGCAGCGGGGGGTCGGGAGATACGCAGTATTTT; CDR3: CASSGGSGDTQYF
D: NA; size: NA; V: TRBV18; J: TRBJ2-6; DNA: TGTGCCAGCTCACGTGGCTCTGGGGCCAACGTCCTGACTTTC; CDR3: CASSRGSGANVLTF